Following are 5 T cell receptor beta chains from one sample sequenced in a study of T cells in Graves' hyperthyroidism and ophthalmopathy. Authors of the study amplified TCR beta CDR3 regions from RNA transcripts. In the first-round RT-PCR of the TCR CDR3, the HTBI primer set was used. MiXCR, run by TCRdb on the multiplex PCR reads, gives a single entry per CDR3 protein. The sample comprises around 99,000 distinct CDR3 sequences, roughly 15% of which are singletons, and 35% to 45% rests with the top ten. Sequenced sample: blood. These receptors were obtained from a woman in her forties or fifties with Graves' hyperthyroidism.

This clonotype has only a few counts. CDR3 loop: CASSAWQGPGSNTQYF. DNA for the CDR3: TGTGCCAGCAGCGCGTGGCAGGGTCCAGGTTCGAATACGCAGTATTTT. V and J are TRBV6-2 or TRBV6-3 and TRBJ2-3, with D perhaps TRBD1 (5 bases). Germline-derived CDR1 and CDR2 are MNHEY and SVGEGT. The CDR3 loop spans 16 amino acids. V gave up 6 bases and J gave up 7 bases, with 23 bases separating them.

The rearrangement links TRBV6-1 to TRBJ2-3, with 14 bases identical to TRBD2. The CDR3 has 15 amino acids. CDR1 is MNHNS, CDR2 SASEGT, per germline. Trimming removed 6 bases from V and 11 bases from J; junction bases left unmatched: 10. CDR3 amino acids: CASRVGGLAGAMQYF. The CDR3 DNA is TGTGCCAGCAGAGTAGGGGGACTAGCGGGAGCTATGCAGTATTTT.

The CDR3 loop reads CATGRTSGNTGELFF. The CDR3 DNA sequence: TGTGCCACCGGAAGGACTAGCGGAAACACCGGGGAGCTGTTTTTT. V and J are TRBV10-3 and TRBJ2-2; 10 nucleotides align to TRBD2. The CDR3 spans 15 residues. Per the germline V gene, CDR1 is ENHRY and CDR2 is SYGVKD. After removal of 10 bases from V and 2 bases from J, the junction contained 7 bases not matched to a gene.

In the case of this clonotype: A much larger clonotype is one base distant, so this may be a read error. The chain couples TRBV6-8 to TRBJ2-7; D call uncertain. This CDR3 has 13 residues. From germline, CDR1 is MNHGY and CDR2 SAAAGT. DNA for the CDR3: TGTACCACCCGGCCGTCAGAGGCCTACGAGCAGTACTTC. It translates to CTTRPSEAYEQYF.

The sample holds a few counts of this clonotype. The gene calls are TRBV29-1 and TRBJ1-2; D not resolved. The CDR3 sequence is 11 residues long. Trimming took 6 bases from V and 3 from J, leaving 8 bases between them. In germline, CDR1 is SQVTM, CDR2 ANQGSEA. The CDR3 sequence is CSVDGDYGYTF. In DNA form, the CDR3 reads TGCAGCGTGGACGGAGACTATGGCTACACCTTC.